Listed below are T cell receptor beta chains from one sample, sequenced in a study of CD8+ T cells in alopecia areata. Clones were sequenced by immunoSEQ multiplex PCR, and TCRdb holds only the in-frame ones, with some missing. The sample carries roughly 150,000 clones, 45% to 60% recorded once. This specimen was CD8+ T cells sorted from blood, taken at week 0. The receptors stem from a human donor with alopecia areata. The CDR3 runs from the conserved cysteine through the conserved F or W. The D gene is left open where the match is weak. Not every row has a clone size; where given, it reads once, few, many or a size class.

D gene	V gene	clone size	J gene	CDR3 protein	CDR3 DNA
-	TRBV25-1	-	TRBJ1-1	CASSDLVREGDTEAFF	TGTGCCAGCAGTGACTTGGTCAGGGAAGGTGACACTGAAGCTTTCTTT
-	TRBV5-6	few	TRBJ1-1	CASSGQGEAFF	TGTGCCAGCAGCGGGCAGGGGGAAGCTTTCTTT
-	TRBV5-1	-	TRBJ2-1	CASEQGPDNEQFF	TGCGCCAGCGAACAGGGACCCGACAATGAGCAGTTCTTC
-	TRBV29-1	few	TRBJ1-6	CSVVLPEPNSPLHF	TGCAGCGTTGTTTTACCGGAACCTAATTCACCCCTCCACTTT
-	TRBV13	once	TRBJ2-7	CAVRGCDLGEQYF	TGTGCCGTGCGTGGGTGCGACTTGGGGGAGCAGTACTTC
-	TRBV6-6	-	TRBJ1-2	CASSYLGFDGYTF	TGTGCCAGCAGTTACTTAGGGTTTGATGGCTACACCTTC
-	TRBV29-1	-	TRBJ2-1	CSVPYRAVQFF	TGCAGCGTTCCTTACAGGGCGGTGCAGTTCTTC
-	TRBV7-3	many	TRBJ2-1	CASSSTNNEQFF	TGTGCCAGCAGCTCTACCAACAATGAGCAGTTCTTC
TRBD1	TRBV7-9	once	TRBJ2-7	CASSWGQADEQYF	TGTGCCAGCAGCTGGGGACAGGCGGACGAGCAGTACTTC
TRBD1	TRBV6-6	once	TRBJ2-7	CASSETGAYEQYF	TGTGCCAGCAGTGAGACAGGGGCCTACGAGCAGTACTTC
-	TRBV30	-	TRBJ1-5	CAWSGLREANQPQHF	TGTGCCTGGAGTGGACTCAGGGAGGCCAATCAGCCCCAGCATTTT
TRBD1	TRBV9	once	TRBJ1-2	CARETGRTF	TGTGCCAGGGAGACAGGGCGGACCTTC
TRBD1	TRBV18	-	TRBJ2-7	CASSTGTSYEQYF	TGTGCCAGCTCGACAGGGACGAGCTACGAGCAGTACTTC
TRBD2	TRBV19	-	TRBJ2-1	CASSPRTRMSYNEQFF	TGTGCCAGTAGTCCAAGGACTAGGATGAGCTACAATGAGCAGTTCTTC
TRBD1	TRBV25-1	-	TRBJ1-2	CASSGTGVGYTF	TGTGCCAGCAGTGGGACAGGGGTTGGCTACACCTTC
-	TRBV5-1	-	TRBJ1-1	CASSFYQGGTGTEAFF	TGCGCCAGCAGCTTTTACCAAGGGGGTACAGGCACTGAAGCTTTCTTT
-	TRBV10-3	-	TRBJ2-1	CAISESVKSDEQFF	TGTGCCATCAGTGAGTCGGTAAAGTCGGATGAGCAGTTCTTC
-	TRBV6-5	-	TRBJ2-1	CASSDDPLYNEQFF	TGTGCCAGCAGTGACGACCCTCTCTACAATGAGCAGTTCTTC
-	TRBV4-3	-	TRBJ1-6	CASSQDRGEESPLHF	TGCGCCAGCAGCCAAGACAGGGGCGAAGAATCACCCCTCCACTTT
TRBD1	TRBV9	few	TRBJ2-1	CASSADRGPYNEQFF	TGTGCCAGCAGCGCGGACAGGGGACCTTACAATGAGCAGTTCTTC
TRBD1	TRBV7-2	-	TRBJ1-6	CASSLATGQGHF	TGTGCCAGCAGCTTAGCGACGGGACAGGGCCACTTT
-	TRBV6-5	-	TRBJ1-2	CASTTGLSYGYTF	TGTGCCAGCACTACAGGGCTTTCCTATGGCTACACCTTC
TRBD1	TRBV30	-	TRBJ2-2	CAWSVPRTGNTGELFF	TGTGCCTGGAGTGTACCCCGGACAGGGAACACCGGGGAGCTGTTTTTT
TRBD1	TRBV5-1	-	TRBJ1-2	CASSSGEGQGRYGYTF	TGCGCCAGCAGCTCAGGAGAGGGACAGGGACGCTATGGCTACACCTTC
-	TRBV4-3	-	TRBJ2-5	CASSQDISAGETQYF	TGCGCCAGCAGCCAAGATATCTCGGCGGGTGAGACCCAGTACTTC
-	TRBV6-6	-	TRBJ1-2	CASSYRSGYGYTF	TGTGCCAGCAGTTACCGATCTGGGTATGGCTACACCTTC
TRBD1	TRBV29-1	-	TRBJ2-2	CSVEGQGSGELFF	TGCAGCGTCGAAGGACAGGGGTCCGGGGAGCTGTTTTTT
-	TRBV5-6	few	TRBJ2-7	CASSLIFPYEQYF	TGTGCCAGCAGCTTGATTTTCCCCTACGAGCAGTACTTC
TRBD1	TRBV6-5	-	TRBJ2-7	CASSSKTGGLYEQYF	TGTGCCAGCAGTTCCAAGACAGGGGGACTCTACGAGCAGTACTTC
TRBD1	TRBV7-9	-	TRBJ2-1	CASSLAQGGNEQFF	TGTGCCAGCAGCTTGGCACAGGGGGGTAATGAGCAGTTCTTC